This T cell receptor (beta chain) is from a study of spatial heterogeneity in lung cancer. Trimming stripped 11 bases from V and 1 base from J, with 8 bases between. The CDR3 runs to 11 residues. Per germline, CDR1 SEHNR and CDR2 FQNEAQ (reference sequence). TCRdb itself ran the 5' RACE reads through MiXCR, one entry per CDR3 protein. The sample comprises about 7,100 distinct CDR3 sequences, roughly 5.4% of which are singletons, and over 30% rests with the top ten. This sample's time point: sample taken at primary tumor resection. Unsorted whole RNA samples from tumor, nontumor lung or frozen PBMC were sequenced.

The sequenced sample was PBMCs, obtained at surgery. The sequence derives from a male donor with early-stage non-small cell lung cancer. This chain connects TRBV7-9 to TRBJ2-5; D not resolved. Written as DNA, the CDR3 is TGTGCCGCGGCCAGCCAAGAGACCCAGTACTTC. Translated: CAAASQETQYF.